This T cell receptor beta chain was obtained from a study of cytomegalovirus exposure and HLA in healthy donors. Trimming left V 2 bases short and J 7 bases short, with 12 bases between. This CDR3 comprises 13 residues. CDR1 and CDR2 (germline): PRHDT, FYEKMQ (reference sequence). PCR used 60 Vbeta primers and 13 Jbeta primers. Sequencing was performed with immunoSEQ multiplex PCR; in TCRdb, only in-frame clones are kept and a portion is missing. The table includes 85,000 to 100,000 clones, approximately 89% detected once. As concerns this clone: What it binds is unknown.

Study findings and constraints: Later on, an analysis showed TCR association rates differing by HLA locus, with DRB1 the most and HLA-C the fewest.

The rearrangement links TRBV13 to TRBJ2-7, with TRBD2 as a possible D gene (5 bases). This clonotype was sampled from a man aged 30-40 years in good health and CMV-seropositive. The sequenced material came from PBMCs. The CDR3 reads CASSLRETLEQYF. In nucleotides, the CDR3 is TGTGCCAGCAGCTTAAGGGAGACGTTGGAGCAGTACTTC.